Listed here are 16 T cell receptor beta chains from one sample, sequenced in a study of breast tumors, draining lymph nodes, adjacent tissues. TCRdb reprocessed the multiplex PCR reads with MiXCR, giving one entry per CDR3 protein. The profile shows about 100,000 distinct CDR3 sequences, less than 25% of them singletons. Breast cancer patients provided tissue from their axillary draining lymph nodes. Sequencing input: axillary lymph node tissue. The receptors shown here come from a female donor with breast cancer. Some clones in this sample may be carry-over from other donors' samples.

This clonotype was recorded at least ten times. The rearrangement links TRBV6-1 to TRBJ2-7; TRBD1 agrees at 9 bases. J gave up 2 bases and V 7 bases, and 12 bases lay outside the gene matches. CDR1 MNHNS and CDR2 SASEGT come from the germline V gene. The CDR3 runs to 16 residues. This CDR3 is CASTHITGGDPYEQYF. The CDR3 region has the DNA TGTGCCAGCACCCATATAACAGGGGGCGATCCCTACGAGCAGTACTTC.

In this sample, this clonotype turned up many times. The rearrangement links TRBV3-1 to TRBJ2-7; D possibly corresponds to TRBD2 (6 bases). V lost 0 bases, J lost 7 bases, and 16 bases lay in between. CDR3 length: 15 amino acids. Germline-derived CDR1 and CDR2 are LGHDT and YNNKEL (reference sequence). The CDR3 bases are TGTGCCAGCAGCCAAGAGCCCCGGGGGACGGCGGAGCAGTACTTC. It encodes CASSQEPRGTAEQYF.

This clonotype appeared many times. The chain links TRBV6-1 to TRBJ2-5; TRBD2 might be the D (6 bases). V lost 1 base and J 5 bases, leaving 8 bases between the germline ends. Germline-derived CDR1 and CDR2 are MNHNS and SASEGT. The CDR3 covers 13 residues. The DNA for the CDR3 is TGTGCCAGCAGTGAAGTTCGGGGGGAGACCCAGTACTTC. Translation: CASSEVRGETQYF.

This clonotype has just a few counts. The chain links TRBV7-3 to TRBJ2-1; no definite D call. The CDR3 has 15 residues. Deletions cut 3 bases from V and 0 bases from J, with 9 bases between. Germline lookup yields CDR1 SGHTA and CDR2 FQGTGA. CDR3 in DNA: TGTGCCAGCAGCTTGGCGGAAAGCTCCTACAATGAGCAGTTCTTC. The encoded protein is CASSLAESSYNEQFF.

Ten or more counts support this clonotype. The CDR3 is CASSHRRGGNTIYF. In DNA form, the CDR3 reads TGTGCCAGCAGCCACCGGAGAGGTGGAAACACCATATATTTT. The gene calls are TRBV11-1 and TRBJ1-3; no clear D. CDR3 length: 14 amino acids. Germline lookup yields CDR1 SGHAT and CDR2 FQDESV (reference sequence). The V gene lost 5 bases and the J gene lost 3 bases, with 11 bases spanning the gap. Full variable domain (rest looked up from reference TRBV11-1 and TRBJ1-3): EAEVAQSPRYKITEKSQAVAFWCDPISGHATLYWYRQILGQGPELLVQFQDESVVDDSQLPKDRFSAERLKGVDSTLKIQPAELGDSAMYLCASSHRRGGNTIYFGEGSWLTVV.

This rearrangement joins TRBV30 to TRBJ1-5, with D uncertain. The CDR3 runs to 16 residues. The germline V and J ends were trimmed by 0 bases and 4 bases, with 16 bases remaining between them. Germline V gene sequence: CDR1 GTSNPN, CDR2 SVGIG (reference sequence). CDR3 loop: CAWSVRRAAGNQPQHF. CDR3 in DNA: TGTGCCTGGAGTGTACGTAGGGCGGCAGGAAATCAGCCCCAGCATTTT.

This chain links TRBV28 with TRBJ2-5; perhaps TRBD1 as D (5 bases). Germline CDR1 MDHEN, CDR2 SYDVKM. V dropped 2 bases and J dropped 4 bases, with 14 bases sitting between them. The CDR3 has 15 residues. The CDR3 sequence: CASSLEDMGGETQYF. CDR3 in DNA: TGTGCCAGCAGTTTAGAGGACATGGGTGGAGAGACCCAGTACTTC.

There are a few counts of this clonotype. The rearrangement uses TRBV18 and TRBJ2-5; TRBD1 aligns across 10 bases. The germline V gene encodes CDR1 KGHSH and CDR2 LQKENI. Trimming removed 5 bases from V and 4 bases from J; junction bases left unmatched: 7. The length of the CDR3 is 15 residues. CDR3 sequence: CASSETTGGLETQYF. The CDR3 coding sequence is TGTGCCAGCTCAGAAACGACAGGGGGCTTAGAGACCCAGTACTTC.

About this clonotype: Possible read error: a much larger clone is one base away. The rearrangement links TRBV11-2 to TRBJ2-7; D is undetermined. CDR1 and CDR2 from the germline V gene are SGHAT and FQNNGV. The CDR3 is 14 residues long. The DNA of the CDR3 is TGTGCCAGCAGCTTAAGCCGGCGGTCCTGCGAGCAGTACTTC. As protein: CASSLSRRSCEQYF.

This clonotype came up many times. The V gene is TRBV4-2, the J gene TRBJ2-6; 11 bases are shared with TRBD1. CDR1 is LGHNA and CDR2 is YNFKEQ in the germline V gene. The CDR3 has 19 amino acids. V was clipped by 0 bases and J by 0 bases; unmatched bases: 4. CDR3 nucleotide sequence: TGTGCCAGCAGCCAAGAGTGGGACAGGGGGGTCTCTGGGGCCAACGTCCTGACTTTC. Amino acid sequence: CASSQEWDRGVSGANVLTF.

This clonotype was counted at least ten times. The rearrangement uses TRBV19 and TRBJ2-1; the match to TRBD2 covers 7 bases. This CDR3 is 14 amino acids long. In germline, CDR1 is LNHDA, CDR2 SQIVND (reference sequence). Trimming took 6 bases from V and 2 from J; bases not matched to a gene: 4. The CDR3 loop reads CASRTGTTYNEQFF. DNA of the CDR3: TGTGCCAGTAGAACCGGGACTACCTACAATGAGCAGTTCTTC.

This clonotype was seen many times. The CDR3 bases are TGTGCCAGCAGCCAAATCGGAACCTATAATTCACCCCTCCACTTT. Protein product: CASSQIGTYNSPLHF. This chain connects TRBV6-5 to TRBJ1-6; D not certain. The CDR3 is 15 amino acids. V was cut by 6 bases and J by 2 bases, with 11 bases left in between. Per germline, CDR1 MNHEY and CDR2 SVGAGI.

This clonotype was picked up many times. The chain combines TRBV24-1 with TRBJ2-1; D gene unclear. Germline lookup yields CDR1 KGHDR and CDR2 SFDVKD. The CDR3 runs to 15 residues. Trimming pared 6 bases from V and 2 bases from J, leaving 13 bases between. CDR3 DNA sequence: TGTGCCACCAGTATTTCGGACGGCGCCTACAATGAGCAGTTCTTC. Its protein is CATSISDGAYNEQFF.

This clonotype came up many times. The gene calls are TRBV11-2 and TRBJ2-5, with TRBD2 identical over 8 bases. This CDR3 is 16 amino acids long. After removal of 1 base from V and 4 bases from J, the junction contained 8 bases not matched to a gene. CDR1 is SGHAT and CDR2 is FQNNGV in the germline V gene. CDR3 sequence reads: CASSLVPAGVAETQYF. The CDR3 coding sequence is TGTGCCAGCAGCTTAGTACCAGCGGGAGTCGCAGAGACCCAGTACTTC.

For this clonotype: This sequence may be a read error, since a much larger clone differs from it by one base. The chain employs TRBV5-1 and TRBJ1-5, with 9 positions matching TRBD1. Looked up from germline, CDR1 is SGHRS and CDR2 is YFSETQ. The CDR3 sequence is 18 residues long. In DNA form, the CDR3 reads TGCGCCAACAGCGCGCCACGACAGGGGGGGCATAGCAATCAGCCCCAGCATTTT. It codes for CANSAPRQGGHSNQPQHF.

This clonotype has at least ten counts. The J gene is TRBJ2-5, the V gene TRBV2, with TRBD2 matching 7 bases. V lost 4 bases, J lost 5 bases, and 10 bases stayed unmatched. This CDR3 has 15 amino acids. CDR1 is SNHLY, CDR2 FYNNEI, per germline. CDR3 in DNA: TGTGCCAGCAGTGGTGAGGCAGGGAGGGTGGAGACCCAGTACTTC. Protein sequence: CASSGEAGRVETQYF.